This entry lists 21 T cell receptor beta chains sequenced from one sample in a study of blood T cell repertoires in COVID-19. The method was immunoSEQ multiplex PCR; TCRdb's version includes in-frame clones alone and lacks a portion of them. The sample records fewer than 100,000 clones, around 91% being singletons. What was sequenced was peripheral blood. These TCRs come from a woman aged 45-65 years in a cohort sampled during active COVID-19.

This clone was observed a handful of times. V and J are TRBV28 and TRBJ1-4; 7 nucleotides align to TRBD1. From germline, CDR1 is MDHEN and CDR2 SYDVKM. V lost 6 bases, J lost 5 bases, and 3 bases stayed unmatched. The CDR3 runs 13 residues. Here the CDR3 DNA reads TGTGCCAGCAGCGGACAGGTGAATGAAAAACTGTTTTTT. Protein: CASSGQVNEKLFF.

The J gene is TRBJ2-1, the V gene TRBV6-5; 11 nucleotides agree with TRBD2. With V trimmed by 6 bases and J by 9 bases, 10 bases remained unmatched. Germline V CDR1 and CDR2: MNHEY, SVGAGI. The length of the CDR3 is 15 residues. This chain's CDR3 is CASSRGVAGGVEQFF. As DNA, the CDR3 is TGTGCCAGCAGCCGAGGGGTAGCGGGGGGGGTTGAGCAGTTCTTC.

The CDR3 DNA reads TGTGCCAGTAGTATAGGTGGACAGGGAAATTATGGCTACACCTTC. This gives the protein CASSIGGQGNYGYTF. This chain uses TRBV19 with TRBJ1-2; TRBD1 agrees at 8 bases. This CDR3 is 15 amino acids long. CDR1 is LNHDA and CDR2 is SQIVND in the germline V gene (reference sequence). Germline trimming cut 1 base from V and 5 bases from J; bases unmatched to any gene: 6.

This chain connects TRBV19 to TRBJ1-5, with TRBD1 identical over 7 bases. The CDR3 extends over 14 amino acids. V shed 9 bases and J 3 bases; nucleotides not matched to a gene: 8. Germline-derived CDR1 and CDR2 are LNHDA and SQIVND (reference sequence). CDR3 amino acids: CASAQGGNNQPQHF. CDR3 bases: TGTGCCAGCGCCCAGGGGGGAAACAATCAGCCCCAGCATTTT. The variable domain in full, with the rest retrieved from reference TRBV19 and TRBJ1-5, is DGGITQSPKYLFRKEGQNVTLSCEQNLNHDAMYWYRQDPGQGLRLIYYSQIVNDFQKGDIAEGYSVSREKKESFPLTVTSAQKNPTAFYLCASAQGGNNQPQHFGDGTRLSIL.

As regards this clone: The germline gene is not matched at one end of the junction; a read error may be the cause. This chain connects TRBV27 to TRBJ2-7; 9 bases align to TRBD1. The CDR3 spans 15 residues. Germline V gene sequence: CDR1 MNHEY, CDR2 SMNVEV (reference sequence). The chain's CDR3 is CASRFGTGPSYEQYF. CDR3 bases: TGTGCCAGCCGTTTTGGGACAGGGCCCTCCTACGAGCAGTACTTC.

The gene calls are TRBV7-6 and TRBJ2-1; 8 positions agree with TRBD2. Germline CDR1 SGHVS, CDR2 FNYEAQ. CDR3 length: 17 residues. The J segment lost 0 bases and the V segment lost 0 bases, leaving 4 bases of the junction unmatched. CDR3 region: CASSLAGSGSSYNEQFF. CDR3 DNA sequence: TGTGCCAGCAGCTTAGCGGGGAGCGGGAGCTCCTACAATGAGCAGTTCTTC.

This clone has more than one count but fewer than ten. The V and J genes are TRBV6-2 or TRBV6-3 and TRBJ2-2; TRBD1 matches 8 bases. The CDR3 covers 15 residues. V dropped 4 bases and J dropped 4; count of bases not matched to a gene: 5. CDR1 is MNHEY and CDR2 is SVGEGT in the germline V gene. CDR3 nucleotide sequence: TGTGCCAGCAGTTCGGGACAGGATAGCACCGGGGAGCTGTTTTTT. It translates to CASSSGQDSTGELFF.

In this sample, this clone turned up once. CDR3 residues: CASSQTWTGGGEQYF. The DNA for the CDR3 is TGTGCCAGCAGCCAAACCTGGACAGGGGGCGGCGAGCAGTACTTC. The gene calls are TRBV3-1 (or the pseudogene TRBV3-2) and TRBJ2-7; 11 bases agree with TRBD1. Germline CDR1 is LGHDT and CDR2 is YNNKEL (reference sequence). CDR3 size: 15 residues. Losses at the gene ends were 2 bases for V and 6 bases for J; bases not matched to a gene: 6.

V usage is TRBV6-2 or TRBV6-3 and J usage is TRBJ2-7; D might be TRBD1 (5 bases). The CDR3 has 15 residues. Germline CDR1 reads MNHEY; CDR2 reads SVGEGT. Trimming left V 0 bases short and J 2 bases short, with 11 bases between. This chain's CDR3 is CASSYSWTPTYEQYF. In nucleotides, the CDR3 is TGTGCCAGCAGTTACTCGTGGACACCGACCTACGAGCAGTACTTC.

CDR3 bases: TGTGCCAGCAGCTTACAGGCGGGAGAGGTCGGGGAGCTGTTTTTT. Translated: CASSLQAGEVGELFF. V usage is TRBV7-3 and J usage is TRBJ2-2, with 7 bases identical to TRBD2. The germline CDR1 and CDR2 sequences are SGHTA and FQGTGA. The J segment lost 7 bases and the V segment lost 2 bases, leaving 7 bases of the junction unmatched. The CDR3 is made up of 15 amino acids. Looking up the rest from reference TRBV7-3 and TRBJ2-2 gives the full variable domain: GAGVSQTPSNKVTEKGKYVELRCDPISGHTALYWYRQSLGQGPEFLIYFQGTGAADDSGLPNDRFFAVRPEGSVSTLKIQRTERGDSAVYLCASSLQAGEVGELFFGEGSRLTVL.

This clone occurred once. CDR3 protein: CASSRTGFAGANVLTF. The CDR3 bases are TGTGCCAGCTCGCGGACAGGGTTCGCTGGGGCCAACGTCCTGACTTTC. The J gene is TRBJ2-6, the V gene TRBV9; 8 bases are a match to TRBD1. V lost 7 bases to trimming and J lost 2 bases; unmatched junction nucleotides: 8. From germline, CDR1 is SGDLS and CDR2 YYNGEE. The CDR3 extends over 16 amino acids.

CDR3 DNA: TGTGCCAGCAGTGAAGAGGGGAGGACAGGGGAGGCCGAGCAGTACTTC. It specifies CASSEEGRTGEAEQYF. The gene calls are TRBV2 and TRBJ2-7, with 9 bases lining up with TRBD1. This CDR3 has 16 amino acids. The J segment lost 6 bases and the V segment lost 1 base, leaving 10 bases of the junction unmatched. CDR1 is SNHLY, CDR2 FYNNEI, per germline.

The chain carries TRBV19 and TRBJ1-5; 8 nucleotides match TRBD1. Germline V CDR1 and CDR2: LNHDA, SQIVND (reference sequence). V lost 8 bases, J lost 1 base, and 10 bases stayed unmatched. CDR3 size: 16 residues. CDR3 coding DNA: TGTGCCAGTCAGACAACAGGGGGTTGGAGCAATCAGCCCCAGCATTTT. Translating it yields CASQTTGGWSNQPQHF.

The gene calls are TRBV18 and TRBJ2-5, with 10 bases fitting TRBD1. The germline V gene encodes CDR1 KGHSH and CDR2 LQKENI. The CDR3 has 16 amino acids. V gave up 8 bases and J gave up 4 bases; unmatched junction bases: 13. The CDR3 coding sequence is TGTGCCAGCGACGGGACAGGGGTAGGAGAGGGAGAGACCCAGTACTTC. It is translated as CASDGTGVGEGETQYF.

V is TRBV12-1 and J is TRBJ1-2; TRBD1, the D gene given by the table, was not confirmed from the DNA. TRBV12-1 is shown as a pseudogene. The CDR3 loop spans 16 amino acids. The DNA for the CDR3 is TGTGCCAGCAGCTTTGCGGAGGACAGGGGGCAACATGGCTACACCTTC. Translation: CASSFAEDRGQHGYTF.

The gene calls are TRBV6-5 and TRBJ2-5; 11 positions agree with TRBD1. J gave up 4 bases and V 8 bases, and 9 bases lay outside the gene matches. The germline V gene encodes CDR1 MNHEY and CDR2 SVGAGI. The CDR3 spans 15 residues. Written as DNA, the CDR3 is TGTGCCAGCGGTAATCGGGACAGGGGGGCAGAGACCCAGTACTTC. As protein: CASGNRDRGAETQYF.

The chain combines TRBV19 with TRBJ2-7, with 9 bases fitting TRBD1. The germline gives CDR1 LNHDA, CDR2 SQIVND (reference sequence). With V trimmed by 6 bases and J by 0 bases, 3 bases remained unmatched. The CDR3 is 14 residues long. The CDR3 nucleotides read TGTGCCAGTAGCCTACAGGGGGCCTCCTACGAGCAGTACTTC. Amino acid sequence: CASSLQGASYEQYF. The complete variable domain, with remaining parts taken from reference TRBV19 and TRBJ2-7, reads DGGITQSPKYLFRKEGQNVTLSCEQNLNHDAMYWYRQDPGQGLRLIYYSQIVNDFQKGDIAEGYSVSREKKESFPLTVTSAQKNPTAFYLCASSLQGASYEQYFGPGTRLTVT.

The V and J genes are TRBV27 and TRBJ1-4, with D possibly TRBD1 on 6 matching bases. The V end was cut by 6 bases, the J end by 9 bases, with 14 bases between. In germline, CDR1 is MNHEY, CDR2 SMNVEV (reference sequence). CDR3 length: 13 residues. CDR3 region: CASSSEGVKKLFF. DNA for the CDR3: TGTGCCAGCAGCTCCGAGGGGGTTAAAAAACTGTTTTTT.

This clone was counted only a few times. The rearrangement uses TRBV10-3 and TRBJ1-2, with 9 bases aligning to TRBD1. The CDR3 spans 16 residues. J gave up 3 bases and V 5 bases, and 10 bases lay outside the gene matches. CDR1 is ENHRY, CDR2 SYGVKD, per germline. CDR3 in DNA: TGTGCCATCAGTAAGGACAGGGGAGGGTCGGACTATGGCTACACCTTC. It yields the protein CAISKDRGGSDYGYTF.

This CDR3 is CASSLSRGPGYGYTF. CDR3 DNA: TGTGCCAGCAGTTTATCAAGGGGGCCGGGCTATGGCTACACCTTC. The rearrangement joins TRBV27 to TRBJ1-2; 7 nucleotides align to TRBD1. V shed 0 bases, J shed 4 bases, and the junction held 5 bases outside the gene matches. Germline lookup yields CDR1 MNHEY and CDR2 SMNVEV (reference sequence). This CDR3 is 15 amino acids long.

V usage is TRBV6-5 and J usage is TRBJ2-3, with 8 bases lining up with TRBD2. The germline V gene encodes CDR1 MNHEY and CDR2 SVGAGI. The length of the CDR3 is 15 residues. The V and J ends lost 5 bases and 0 bases, in that order; junction bases with no gene match: 4. DNA of the CDR3: TGTGCCAGCAGTAAAAAGCGGGAGAGCACAGATACGCAGTATTTT. It yields the protein CASSKKRESTDTQYF.